Following are 30 T cell receptor beta chains from one sample sequenced in a study of blood T cells in healthy people across ages. A J-beta primer mix and a sample-barcoded 5' primer were used in a second PCR of roughly 6 to 11 cycles. TCRdb reanalysed the 5' RACE reads using MiXCR and keeps one entry per CDR3 protein. The sample lists about 730,000 distinct CDR3 sequences; 43% were seen once. The sample consisted of blood. All receptors come from a woman aged 55 to 70 in good health.

The chain links TRBV6-1 to TRBJ2-1; tentatively, D is TRBD1 or TRBD2 (7 bases each). Germline loops: CDR1 MNHNS, CDR2 SASEGT. V lost 8 bases and J lost 6, with 23 bases in between. The CDR3 sequence is 16 residues long. The CDR3 region is CASGPLQGGGVNEQFF. The CDR3 DNA reads as TGTGCCAGCGGACCACTTCAGGGGGGGGGCGTCAATGAGCAGTTCTTC.

J is TRBJ2-3 and V is TRBV6-5, with D possibly being TRBD1 (5 bases). Germline V gene sequence: CDR1 MNHEY, CDR2 SVGAGI. V was shortened by 6 bases and J by 2 bases, with 9 bases between the two germline ends. The CDR3 consists of 13 residues. CDR3 protein: CASRDTYTDTQYF. CDR3 coding DNA: TGTGCCAGCAGGGACACATACACAGATACGCAGTATTTT.

This clonotype was seen more than once but under ten times. The chain combines TRBV9 with TRBJ2-7; 8 nucleotides align to TRBD1. The germline V gene encodes CDR1 SGDLS and CDR2 YYNGEE. The V gene end was trimmed by 3 bases and the J gene end by 0 bases; junction bases not matched to a gene: 5. The CDR3 length is 15 residues. The DNA for the CDR3 is TGTGCCAGCAGCGCAAAGACAGGGGTCTCCTACGAGCAGTACTTC. It encodes CASSAKTGVSYEQYF.

V gene TRBV5-6 combines with J gene TRBJ2-5, with D hard to call. CDR3 length: 15 amino acids. Germline V gene data show CDR1 as SGHDT and CDR2 as YYEEEE. V lost 4 bases, J lost 0 bases, and 13 bases lay in between. CDR3 loop: CASSIWVAHQETQYF. The CDR3 coding sequence is TGTGCCAGCAGCATCTGGGTGGCCCACCAAGAGACCCAGTACTTC.

This clonotype has just a few counts. The chain uses TRBV20-1 and TRBJ2-3; 8 positions match TRBD2. After removal of 0 bases from V and 5 bases from J, the junction contained 10 bases not matched to a gene. The CDR3 loop spans 16 amino acids. Germline loops: CDR1 DFQATT, CDR2 SNEGSKA (reference sequence). In nucleotides, the CDR3 is TGCAGTGCTAGAGATGAGGGTAGCGGGGCTGGAGATACGCAGTATTTT. Translation gives CSARDEGSGAGDTQYF.

The rearrangement joins TRBV7-8 to TRBJ1-6; 8 positions agree with TRBD1. V lost 5 bases, J lost 10 bases, and 7 bases stayed unmatched. Per germline, CDR1 SGHVS and CDR2 FQNEAQ. This CDR3 is 14 amino acids long. The CDR3 DNA reads as TGTGCCAGCAGCACAGGACAGGGACGGTCACCCCTCCACTTT. Residues: CASSTGQGRSPLHF.

This clonotype was detected many times. The chain links TRBV5-1 to TRBJ1-2; D gene uncertain. In germline, CDR1 is SGHRS, CDR2 YFSETQ. V was clipped by 0 bases and J by 5 bases, with 8 bases between them. The CDR3 is 13 amino acids. The chain's CDR3 is CASSLGTAYGYTF. The CDR3 DNA is TGCGCCAGCAGCTTGGGTACCGCGTATGGCTACACCTTC.

The table lists this clonotype with a few counts. This chain connects TRBV5-1 to TRBJ1-4; the match to TRBD1 covers 9 bases. The CDR3 runs to 15 residues. Germline loops: CDR1 SGHRS, CDR2 YFSETQ. J was trimmed by 7 bases and V by 4 bases; bases with no gene match: 8. CDR3 sequence: CASSRQGQGTEKLFF. The CDR3 nucleotides read TGCGCCAGCAGCCGCCAGGGACAGGGCACTGAAAAACTGTTTTTT.

The rearrangement links TRBV2 to TRBJ1-1; D is uncertain. Germline V gene lookup returns CDR1 SNHLY and CDR2 FYNNEI. Trimming removed 9 bases from V and 0 bases from J, with 11 bases in between. The CDR3 has 13 amino acids. CDR3 loop: CARTTPMNTEAFF. The CDR3 bases are TGTGCCAGGACCACACCGATGAACACTGAAGCTTTCTTT. Together with reference TRBV2 and TRBJ1-1, the CDR3 gives the full variable domain: EPEVTQTPSHQVTQMGQEVILRCVPISNHLYFYWYRQILGQKVEFLVSFYNNEISEKSEIFDDQFSVERPDGSNFTLKIRSTKLEDSAMYFCARTTPMNTEAFFGQGTRLTVV.

The CDR3 loop is CASSQDRPSGSNEQYF. The CDR3 DNA is TGCGCCAGCAGCCAAGATAGGCCTAGCGGGAGCAACGAGCAGTACTTC. The chain has TRBV4-3 and TRBJ2-5; the match to TRBD2 covers 10 bases. With the DNA end fitting TRBJ2-7 better, the J assignment may be wrong. Germline lookup yields CDR1 LGHNA and CDR2 YSLEER. The CDR3 consists of 16 residues.

The V gene is TRBV28, the J gene TRBJ2-6, with TRBD1 matching 12 bases. This CDR3 has 16 amino acids. Germline-derived CDR1 and CDR2 are MDHEN and SYDVKM. The V and J ends lost 6 bases and 3 bases, in that order; junction bases with no gene match: 3. The CDR3 DNA follows: TGTGCCAGCAGAGGGACAGGGGGCTTTGGGGCCAACGTCCTGACTTTC. Residues: CASRGTGGFGANVLTF.

The chain links TRBV10-3 to TRBJ1-2; D is unclear. CDR1 is ENHRY and CDR2 is SYGVKD in the germline V gene. Trimming removed 8 bases at V and 0 bases at J, with 10 bases between. The CDR3 sequence is 13 residues long. The CDR3 reads CAIQQDSNYGYTF. Written as DNA, the CDR3 is TGTGCCATCCAGCAGGACTCTAACTATGGCTACACCTTC.

J is TRBJ1-4 and V is TRBV28; D unclear. There are 14 residues in the CDR3. V was cut by 8 bases and J by 8 bases, with 18 bases left in between. Germline assignment: CDR1 MDHEN and CDR2 SYDVKM. The CDR3 here is CASGPGLRLEKLFF. The CDR3 DNA is TGTGCCAGCGGACCAGGCCTGCGTCTCGAAAAACTGTTTTTT.

This clonotype has only a few counts. The chain is built from TRBV6-6 and TRBJ1-4; D possibly corresponds to TRBD1 (6 bases). Trimming shortened V by 5 bases and J by 8 bases, and 15 bases separated the two germline ends. CDR1 is MNHNY and CDR2 is SVGAGI in the germline V gene (reference sequence). The CDR3 sequence is 14 residues long. CDR3 protein: CASSMDSPREKLFF. CDR3 nucleotide sequence: TGTGCCAGCAGTATGGACAGCCCGAGGGAAAAACTGTTTTTT.

CDR3 nucleotides: TGTGCCATTACGGGAGCCTTGAACACTGAAGCTTTCTTT. This codes for CAITGALNTEAFF. V usage is TRBV10-3 and J usage is TRBJ1-1; D unclear. The germline CDR1 and CDR2 sequences are ENHRY and SYGVKD. V lost 9 bases and J lost 0, with 11 bases in between. The CDR3 has 13 residues.

This clonotype turned up a few times. The chain couples TRBV9 to TRBJ2-3; D ambiguous. CDR1 SGDLS and CDR2 YYNGEE come from the germline V gene. The CDR3 is 15 amino acids. With 2 bases removed from V and 2 bases from J, the gap between germline ends came to 12 bases. For the CDR3, the DNA is TGTGCCAGCAGCGTCCGCCCAGCGAACACAGATACGCAGTATTTT. Translated: CASSVRPANTDTQYF.

This clonotype was detected only a few times. The rearrangement uses TRBV7-2 and TRBJ2-3, with TRBD1 matching over 8 bases. Germline V gene lookup returns CDR1 SGHTA and CDR2 FQGNSA. Germline trimming cut 5 bases from V and 1 base from J; bases unmatched to any gene: 5. This CDR3 is 15 amino acids long. The CDR3 sequence: CASSRTGTGTDTQYF. In nucleotides, the CDR3 is TGTGCCAGCAGCAGGACAGGGACCGGCACAGATACGCAGTATTTT. Looking up the rest from reference TRBV7-2 and TRBJ2-3 gives the full variable domain: GAGVSQSPSNKVTEKGKDVELRCDPISGHTALYWYRQSLGQGLEFLIYFQGNSAPDKSGLPSDRFSAERTGGSVSTLTIQRTQQEDSAVYLCASSRTGTGTDTQYFGPGTRLTVL.

The gene calls are TRBV29-1 and TRBJ2-1; possibly TRBD1 or TRBD2 for D (5 bases each). Trimming removed 6 bases from V and 4 bases from J, with 13 bases in between. The CDR3 length is 13 residues. Germline lookup yields CDR1 SQVTM and CDR2 ANQGSEA. CDR3: CSVRDEPYNEQFF. The CDR3 region has the DNA TGCAGCGTACGGGACGAACCTTACAATGAGCAGTTCTTC.

V gene TRBV15 combines with J gene TRBJ1-1; D is unclear. Germline V gene lookup returns CDR1 LNHNV and CDR2 YYDKDF (reference sequence). V dropped 6 bases and J dropped 1 base, with 3 bases sitting between them. The CDR3 totals 11 residues. The CDR3 nucleotides read TGTGCCACCAGAAGGAACACTGAAGCTTTCTTT. This gives the protein CATRRNTEAFF.

In regard to this clonotype: The junction does not match germline at one end; this may be a read error. The V and J genes are TRBV11-3 and TRBJ1-5; 10 positions agree with TRBD1. CDR3 length equals 15 residues. The germline V gene has CDR1 SGHNT and CDR2 YENEEA. CDR3 nucleotides: TGTGCCAGCAGCTTAGCTGACAGGGGGCAACAGCCCCGGCATTTT. Encoded protein: CASSLADRGQQPRHF.

This clonotype was seen a handful of times. The CDR3 region is CASFGGNEKLFF. For the CDR3, the DNA is TGTGCCAGCTTTGGGGGTAATGAAAAACTGTTTTTT. This sequence joins TRBV13 and TRBJ1-4, with D possibly matching TRBD1 (5 bases). The germline CDR1 and CDR2 sequences are PRHDT and FYEKMQ (reference sequence). The CDR3 is made up of 12 amino acids. Deletions cut 8 bases from V and 4 bases from J, with 8 bases between.

This clonotype has ten or more counts. The rearrangement uses TRBV10-1 and TRBJ1-2, with TRBD1 as a possible D gene (5 bases). In germline, CDR1 is WNHNN, CDR2 SYGVQD (reference sequence). The ends were cut back, 6 bases at V and 2 bases at J, with 10 bases in the middle. There are 13 residues in the CDR3. The CDR3 DNA is TGCGCCAGCAGCTCGGGACGGAACTATGGCTACACCTTC. Amino acids: CASSSGRNYGYTF.

A few counts support this clonotype. The chain joins TRBV6-2 or TRBV6-3 to TRBJ1-1; 9 bases align to TRBD1. V was clipped by 7 bases and J by 5 bases; unmatched bases: 14. The CDR3 has 16 amino acids. Germline V gene data show CDR1 as MNHEY and CDR2 as SVGEGT. CDR3 coding DNA: TGTGCCAGCATTCCAGGGACAGGGAGAATTGGGACTGAAGCTTTCTTT. The encoded protein is CASIPGTGRIGTEAFF.

This clonotype showed up just a few times. V is TRBV7-2 and J is TRBJ2-1, with D hard to call. V was trimmed by 6 bases and J by 8 bases, leaving 14 bases between them. CDR1 SGHTA and CDR2 FQGNSA come from the germline V gene. The CDR3 runs 13 residues. The DNA of the CDR3 is TGTGCCAGCAGTTATTCCCGGACGGATGAGCAGTTCTTC. Amino acid sequence: CASSYSRTDEQFF.

This clonotype was recorded a few times. V usage is TRBV20-1 and J usage is TRBJ2-7; D tentatively fits TRBD1 or TRBD2 (5 bases each). This CDR3 comprises 14 residues. The V gene's germline CDR1 is DFQATT and CDR2 SNEGSKA (reference sequence). The V gene lost 6 bases and the J gene lost 0 bases, with 15 bases spanning the gap. The CDR3 loop reads CSAPLVGASYEQYF. DNA of the CDR3: TGCAGTGCCCCACTTGTCGGGGCCTCCTACGAGCAGTACTTC.

This clonotype was counted a few times. V and J are TRBV4-3 and TRBJ2-1, with D uncertain. V was pared by 0 bases and J by 1 base, with 7 bases between. This CDR3 region has 15 residues. The germline gives CDR1 LGHNA, CDR2 YSLEER. The CDR3 DNA reads as TGCGCCAGCAGCCAAGAGGCTAATTCCTACAATGAGCAGTTCTTC. Translating gives CASSQEANSYNEQFF.

V is TRBV6-2 or TRBV6-3 and J is TRBJ2-5, with a tentative D call TRBD1 (6 bases). This CDR3 has 14 residues. The germline CDR1 and CDR2 sequences are MNHEY and SVGEGT. Trimming shortened V by 7 bases and J by 5 bases, and 17 bases separated the two germline ends. The CDR3 loop reads CASTGRGPRETQYF. In DNA, the CDR3 is TGTGCCAGCACCGGCAGGGGTCCGAGGGAGACCCAGTACTTC.

The chain uses TRBV29-1 and TRBJ1-2; D is undetermined. Germline V gene sequence: CDR1 SQVTM, CDR2 ANQGSEA. Trimming removed 5 bases from V and 4 bases from J, with 11 bases in between. This CDR3 is built from 12 residues. The chain's CDR3 is CSVLREGYGYTF. CDR3 coding DNA: TGCAGCGTTTTAAGGGAGGGCTATGGCTACACCTTC.

As concerns this clonotype: The germline gene is not matched at one end of the junction; a read error may be the cause. The chain carries TRBV27 and TRBJ1-6; a possible D gene is TRBD1 (5 bases). CDR1 is MNHEY and CDR2 is SMNVEV in the germline V gene (reference sequence). The CDR3 has 14 amino acids. CDR3 sequence: CASSSPAGNSPPHF. CDR3 DNA: TGTGCCAGCAGTTCCCCTGCAGGGAATTCACCCCCCCACTTT.

The sample holds a few counts of this clonotype. The chain uses TRBV7-8 and TRBJ1-5; maybe TRBD1 (6 bases). Trimming took 7 bases from V and 5 from J, leaving 24 bases between them. Germline V lookup: CDR1 SGHVS, CDR2 FQNEAQ. CDR3 length equals 17 residues. CDR3 nucleotide sequence: TGTGCCAGCACCGGGGAGGGGGGCCCTACCCTAGATCAGCCCCAGCATTTT. Protein sequence: CASTGEGGPTLDQPQHF.